This T cell receptor (beta chain) came from a study of blood T cell repertoires in COVID-19. At the level of the study: The United States, Italy and Spain were the sources of the acute and convalescent COVID-19 samples. T cells, B-cell-depleted T cells, or PBMCs supplied cDNA or gDNA.

Source study methods: Amplified reference gene primers provided the basis for estimating nucleated cell counts. Libraries were prepared by immunoSEQ multiplex PCR; TCRdb keeps only in-frame clonotypes and omits some of them. Clone size and V and J calls were adopted from that table, with D and trimming inferred from the DNA. The sample has roughly 100,000 clones; 70% to 80% are singletons. The CDR3 is 16 amino acids. This rearrangement joins TRBV21-1 to TRBJ1-2; TRBD1, as called in the table, went unchecked against the DNA. TRBV21-1 is assigned pseudogene status. The specimen was peripheral blood. The sequence was collected from a man in his 70s with active or convalescent COVID-19. DNA for the CDR3: TGTGCCAGCAGCCAAGCAGGGGGCAAACGAGTCTATGGCTACACCTTC. This sequence encodes CASSQAGGKRVYGYTF.